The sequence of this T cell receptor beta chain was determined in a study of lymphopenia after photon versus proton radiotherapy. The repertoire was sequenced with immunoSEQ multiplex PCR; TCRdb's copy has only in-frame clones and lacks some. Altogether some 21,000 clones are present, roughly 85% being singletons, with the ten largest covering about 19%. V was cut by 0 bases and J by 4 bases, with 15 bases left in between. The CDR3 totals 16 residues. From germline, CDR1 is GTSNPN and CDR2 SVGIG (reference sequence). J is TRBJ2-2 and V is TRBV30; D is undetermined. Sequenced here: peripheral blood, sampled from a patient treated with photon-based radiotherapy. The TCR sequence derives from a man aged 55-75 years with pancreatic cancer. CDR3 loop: CAWSVLDPRITGELFF. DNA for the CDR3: TGTGCCTGGAGTGTGTTGGACCCCCGTATCACCGGGGAGCTGTTTTTT.